The entry below describes one T cell receptor (beta chain). Only in-frame clones appear in the TCRdb table, and some are missing; sequencing was by immunoSEQ multiplex PCR. This table holds about 2.4 million clones, 93% found once. This record belongs to a study of shared clonotypes between healthy human individuals. Germline loops: CDR1 SGHTA, CDR2 FQGNSA. This CDR3 contains 14 residues. V was pared by 1 base and J by 0 bases, with 7 bases between. The TCR sequence derives from a man aged 18-30 years in good health. Some clones in this sample may be carry-over from other donors' samples. The sample consisted of naive CD4+ T cells from PBMCs. The subset: CD45RA+ positively selected. V and J are TRBV7-2 and TRBJ2-7, with unresolved D. The CDR3 DNA sequence: TGTGCCAGCAGCTTAGGCCTCGCCTCCTACGAGCAGTACTTC. Translating it yields CASSLGLASYEQYF.